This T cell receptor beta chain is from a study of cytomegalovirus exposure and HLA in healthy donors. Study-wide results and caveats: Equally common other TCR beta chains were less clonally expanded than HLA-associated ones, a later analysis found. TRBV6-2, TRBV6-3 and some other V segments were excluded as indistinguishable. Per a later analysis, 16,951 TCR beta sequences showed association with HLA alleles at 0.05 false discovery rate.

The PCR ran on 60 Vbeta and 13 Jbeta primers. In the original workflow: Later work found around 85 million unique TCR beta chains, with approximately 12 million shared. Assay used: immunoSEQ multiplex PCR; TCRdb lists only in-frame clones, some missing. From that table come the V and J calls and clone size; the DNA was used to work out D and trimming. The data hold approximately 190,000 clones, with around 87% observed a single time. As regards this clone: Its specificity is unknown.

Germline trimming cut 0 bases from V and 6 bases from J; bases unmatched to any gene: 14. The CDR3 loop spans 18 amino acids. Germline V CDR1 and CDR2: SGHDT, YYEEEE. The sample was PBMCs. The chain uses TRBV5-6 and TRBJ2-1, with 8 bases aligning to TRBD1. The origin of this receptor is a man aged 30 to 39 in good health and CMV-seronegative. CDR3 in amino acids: CASSLGLGYRGAGNEQFF. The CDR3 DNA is TGTGCCAGCAGCTTGGGGCTAGGTTACAGGGGGGCTGGCAATGAGCAGTTCTTC.